A single sample gave rise to the 15 T cell receptor beta chains below, sequenced in a study of cytomegalovirus exposure and HLA in healthy donors (dated by TCRdb to the late 2010s). The library was generated by the immunoSEQ multiplex PCR assay. The multiplex PCR relied on a mix of 60 forward primers for TCR Vbeta segments and 13 reverse primers for TCR Jbeta segments. Here the immuneACCESS table is served through TCRdb, limited to in-frame sequences with V and J called. Missing clones are a known gap in these copies; in checked studies unresolved V genes cover under half, and the rest lacks a known reason. The record for this sample contains approximately 79,000 clones. The top ten hold about 0.83% of the sample. The material sequenced was PBMCs. Receptor source: a boy younger than 18 in good health and CMV-seronegative.

The J gene is TRBJ1-4, the V gene TRBV7-9; TRBD1 is a possible D gene (5 bases). The CDR3 is 13 residues long. Per the germline V gene, CDR1 is SEHNR and CDR2 is FQNEAQ (reference sequence). The germline V and J ends were trimmed by 6 bases and 6 bases, with 11 bases remaining between them. CDR3 in DNA: TGTGCCAGCAGAGACTCCAGGGATGAAAAACTGTTTTTT. This codes for CASRDSRDEKLFF.

The genes are TRBV7-9 and TRBJ1-1; the D is unclear. The CDR3 is 17 residues long. Trimming shortened V by 0 bases and J by 0 bases, and 14 bases separated the two germline ends. Per the germline V gene, CDR1 is SEHNR and CDR2 is FQNEAQ (reference sequence). CDR3 residues: CASSLARGSLMNTEAFF. CDR3 bases: TGTGCCAGCAGCTTAGCACGTGGTAGTCTGATGAACACTGAAGCTTTCTTT.

V and J are TRBV18 and TRBJ2-2; D perhaps matches TRBD2 (6 bases). Per the germline V gene, CDR1 is KGHSH and CDR2 is LQKENI. Trimming pared 6 bases from V and 2 bases from J, leaving 16 bases between. This CDR3 comprises 16 residues. For the CDR3, the DNA is TGTGCCAGCTCCCGAGATGGGGGGAGTAACACCGGGGAGCTGTTTTTT. Its protein product is CASSRDGGSNTGELFF.

V usage is TRBV5-6 and J usage is TRBJ2-7; D perhaps matches TRBD2 (6 bases). Germline assignment: CDR1 SGHDT and CDR2 YYEEEE. The CDR3 extends over 15 amino acids. The V gene lost 1 base and the J gene lost 2 bases, with 13 bases spanning the gap. Here the CDR3 reads CASSLLMTRAYEQYF. DNA for the CDR3: TGTGCCAGCAGCTTGTTGATGACTAGAGCCTACGAGCAGTACTTC.

This chain connects TRBV18 to TRBJ1-1; D call uncertain. Germline loops: CDR1 KGHSH, CDR2 LQKENI. The CDR3 loop spans 12 amino acids. Trimming pared 0 bases from V and 8 bases from J, leaving 7 bases between. The CDR3 DNA reads as TGTGCCAGCTCACCACCGGCCCAGGAAGCTTTCTTT. As protein: CASSPPAQEAFF. Looking up the rest from reference TRBV18 and TRBJ1-1 gives the full variable domain: NAGVMQNPRHLVRRRGQEARLRCSPMKGHSHVYWYRQLPEEGLKFMVYLQKENIIDESGMPKERFSAEFPKEGPSILRIQQVVRGDSAAYFCASSPPAQEAFFGQGTRLTVV.

The chain joins TRBV7-9 to TRBJ1-6, with a possible D match to TRBD1 (5 bases). The germline V gene encodes CDR1 SEHNR and CDR2 FQNEAQ (reference sequence). The CDR3 spans 17 residues. Trimming shortened V by 1 base and J by 1 base, and 11 bases separated the two germline ends. The CDR3, as DNA: TGTGCCAGCAGCTTAGGCAGGGAAGGGTCCTATAATTCACCCCTCCACTTT. Translating gives CASSLGREGSYNSPLHF.

The chain recombines TRBV9 with TRBJ1-3, with TRBD1 identical over 9 bases. V gave up 0 bases and J gave up 1 base; unmatched junction bases: 2. The V gene's germline CDR1 is SGDLS and CDR2 YYNGEE. CDR3 length: 16 residues. This chain's CDR3 is CASSVGDRESGNTIYF. The CDR3, as DNA: TGTGCCAGCAGCGTAGGGGACAGGGAATCTGGAAACACCATATATTTT.

The chain employs TRBV4-2 and TRBJ2-1; 9 bases fit TRBD2. CDR1 LGHNA and CDR2 YNFKEQ come from the germline V gene. Trimming at V came to 0 bases and at J to 8 bases, leaving 8 bases not matched to a gene. CDR3 length: 16 amino acids. The CDR3 DNA is TGTGCCAGCAGCCAAGACGCGAGCGGGAGGAGCTATGAGCAGTTCTTC. It codes for CASSQDASGRSYEQFF.

The V gene is TRBV19, the J gene TRBJ2-5; TRBD2 aligns across 8 bases. The CDR3 runs 16 residues. J gave up 8 bases and V 3 bases, and 14 bases lay outside the gene matches. Per the germline V gene, CDR1 is LNHDA and CDR2 is SQIVND (reference sequence). The CDR3 loop reads CASSIRSAGALETQYF. DNA of the CDR3: TGTGCCAGTAGTATTAGGTCAGCGGGAGCCCTAGAAACCCAGTACTTC.

The chain has TRBV7-7 and TRBJ2-5; 10 bases match TRBD2. V shed 1 base, J shed 4 bases, and the junction held 6 bases outside the gene matches. The CDR3 is 16 amino acids. The germline V gene encodes CDR1 SSHAT and CDR2 FNYEAQ (reference sequence). CDR3 loop: CASSLGLAGARETQYF. Written as DNA, the CDR3 is TGTGCCAGCAGCTTAGGGCTAGCGGGGGCCCGAGAGACCCAGTACTTC.

The gene calls are TRBV6-1 and TRBJ2-5; no firm D call. Germline V gene lookup returns CDR1 MNHNS and CDR2 SASEGT. V shed 6 bases and J shed 2 bases, with 10 bases lying between them. There are 13 residues in the CDR3. Here the CDR3 reads CASRARRQETQYF. For the CDR3, the DNA is TGTGCCAGCAGAGCGAGAAGGCAAGAGACCCAGTACTTC.

The chain carries TRBV10-2 and TRBJ2-1; D gene uncertain. The CDR3 contains 12 residues. Trimming removed 1 base at V and 7 bases at J, with 5 bases between. In germline, CDR1 is WSHSY, CDR2 SAAADI. CDR3 in DNA: TGCGCCAGCAGTGAGTTTAGTAATGAGCAGTTCTTC. Its translation: CASSEFSNEQFF.

This chain links TRBV6-1 with TRBJ2-7; possible D gene TRBD2, 7 bases. CDR1 and CDR2 (germline): MNHNS, SASEGT. V was trimmed by 6 bases and J by 4 bases, leaving 13 bases between them. This CDR3 is built from 13 residues. The CDR3 nucleotides read TGTGCCAGCAGGAGGGGGGGGCTGTACGAGCAGTACTTC. It encodes CASRRGGLYEQYF.

V gene TRBV5-6 combines with J gene TRBJ2-5, with TRBD1 matching 9 bases. This CDR3 comprises 15 residues. V lost 6 bases, J lost 5 bases, and 11 bases stayed unmatched. The germline V gene has CDR1 SGHDT and CDR2 YYEEEE. This CDR3 reads CASTRGGQGMETQYF. CDR3 in DNA: TGTGCCAGCACCAGGGGGGGACAGGGTATGGAGACCCAGTACTTC.

In DNA, the CDR3 is TGTGCCAGCAGGTCATCCGGCCTTGAGGGATCCTATGGCTACACCTTC. As protein: CASRSSGLEGSYGYTF. V gene TRBV27 combines with J gene TRBJ1-2, with D unresolved. The CDR3 totals 16 residues. Trimming took off 6 bases at V and 4 bases at J, with 21 bases between the two ends. Germline values: CDR1 MNHEY, CDR2 SMNVEV (reference sequence).